This TCR beta chain comes out of a study of shared clonotypes between healthy human individuals. General study points: Apart from blood, nothing was sampled; tissue repertoires likely differ.

This clone was seen once. Its target is unknown. V lost 4 bases, J lost 5 bases, and 10 bases lay in between. The CDR3 runs 13 residues. Germline V gives CDR1 SGHDT, CDR2 YYEEEE. The method was immunoSEQ multiplex PCR; TCRdb's version includes in-frame clones alone and lacks a portion of them. The sample carries fewer than 700,000 clones, roughly 95% recorded once. Naivety among CD8 cells was defined by CD45RO negativity and positive CCR7 selection, thereby excluding terminally differentiated effector memory CD45RA+ cells. The chain couples TRBV5-6 to TRBJ2-1, with D unresolved. The sequence derives from a woman aged 25 to 39 in good health. The sequenced sample consisted of naive CD8+ T cells sorted from blood. The CDR3 DNA reads TGTGCCAGCAGCACCATTTCTCACAATGAGCAGTTCTTC. It specifies CASSTISHNEQFF.